A selection of T cell receptor beta chains follows, all from one sample in a study of shared clonotypes between healthy human individuals. Data came from immunoSEQ multiplex PCR; TCRdb stores just in-frame clones and leaves some out. The table lists about 2.4 million clones, more than 85% of them singletons. The sample taken for sequencing was naive CD4+ T cells from PBMCs. The receptors were sampled from a man aged 18 to 30 in good health. Some clones in this sample may be carry-over from other donors' samples. Each CDR3 is given with its conserved first and last residue. Each record gives: J gene, D gene, clone size, V gene, CDR3 protein, CDR3 DNA. D genes are given only for firm matches. Expanded clones are given a class, and other clones once, few, many or no size at all.

>TRBJ2-7|NA|NA|TRBV10-3
CAIKGPEQGYEQYF
TGTGCCATCAAAGGTCCCGAACAGGGCTACGAGCAGTACTTC
>TRBJ2-5|TRBD2|NA|TRBV5-1
CASSLERGVQETQYF
TGCGCCAGCAGCTTGGAACGGGGGGTACAAGAGACCCAGTACTTC
>TRBJ1-4|NA|NA|TRBV6-5
CASGLGGLPEKLFF
TGTGCCAGTGGCCTTGGGGGGCTACCGGAAAAACTGTTTTTT
>TRBJ1-2|NA|NA|TRBV19
CASSDTPRGDLNYGYTF
TGTGCCAGTAGCGATACCCCTAGAGGTGACCTTAACTATGGCTACACCTTC
>TRBJ1-5|TRBD1|NA|TRBV19
CASSPGGLNQPQHF
TGTGCCAGTAGTCCAGGGGGCTTAAATCAGCCCCAGCATTTT
>TRBJ1-3|NA|NA|TRBV11-2
CASSPLSGAAGNTIYF
TGTGCCAGCAGCCCTCTCAGTGGGGCGGCCGGAAACACCATATATTTT
>TRBJ2-3|TRBD1|once|TRBV28
CASSFGQGADTQYF
TGTGCCAGCAGTTTTGGTCAGGGGGCGGATACGCAGTATTTT
>TRBJ2-1|NA|NA|TRBV5-4
CASSSRLDSYNEQFF
TGTGCCAGCAGCTCGCGATTGGACTCCTACAATGAGCAGTTCTTC
>TRBJ2-5|NA|NA|TRBV5-1
CASSWGIATIGETQYF
TGCGCCAGCAGCTGGGGGATAGCGACAATTGGGGAGACCCAGTACTTC
>TRBJ1-5|TRBD1|NA|TRBV28
CASNPVDRADQPQHF
TGTGCCAGCAATCCTGTGGACAGGGCTGATCAGCCCCAGCATTTT
>TRBJ1-2|NA|NA|TRBV7-6
CASSAGSYGYTF
TGTGCCAGCAGCGCCGGGAGCTATGGCTACACCTTC
>TRBJ1-4|NA|NA|TRBV28
CASSFTRRAEKLFF
TGTGCCAGCAGTTTCACCCGCAGGGCTGAAAAACTGTTTTTT
>TRBJ2-5|NA|NA|TRBV5-1
CASQHKDTNQETQYF
TGCGCCAGCCAACATAAGGACACCAACCAAGAGACCCAGTACTTC
>TRBJ1-5|NA|once|TRBV28
CASSLVTNQPQHF
TGTGCCAGCAGTTTGGTGACTAATCAGCCCCAGCATTTT
>TRBJ1-2|TRBD1|NA|TRBV10-3
CAISGGQGARFYGYTF
TGTGCCATCAGTGGCGGACAGGGGGCAAGGTTCTATGGCTACACCTTC
>TRBJ2-2|NA|once|TRBV18
CASSPPGGTGELFF
TGTGCCAGCTCACCCCCAGGAGGGACCGGGGAGCTGTTTTTT
>TRBJ2-7|NA|NA|TRBV19
CASSSLRRDVVYEQYF
TGTGCCAGTAGCTCCCTCCGGAGGGACGTCGTCTACGAGCAGTACTTC
>TRBJ2-1|TRBD1|NA|TRBV6-5
CASRARRTGVDEQFF
TGTGCCAGCAGGGCTCGGCGTACAGGGGTCGATGAGCAGTTCTTC
>TRBJ2-2|NA|NA|TRBV18
CASSPRRHRESSNTGELFF
TGTGCCAGCTCACCACGTCGTCACAGAGAGTCTTCAAACACCGGGGAGCTGTTTTTT
>TRBJ1-2|NA|NA|TRBV7-2
CASSLAPLGGYTF
TGTGCCAGCAGCTTAGCCCCGCTAGGCGGCTACACCTTC
>TRBJ1-1|TRBD1|few|TRBV4-2
CASSVRIGGDEAFF
TGTGCCAGCAGCGTACGAATAGGGGGCGATGAAGCTTTCTTT
>TRBJ2-2|NA|NA|TRBV5-1
CASSQGGPGELFF
TGCGCCAGCAGCCAGGGCGGTCCCGGGGAGCTGTTTTTT
>TRBJ2-7|NA|NA|TRBV25-1
CASSGAGRLSYEQYF
TGTGCCAGCAGTGGGGCAGGGCGACTTTCCTACGAGCAGTACTTC
>TRBJ2-4|TRBD2|NA|TRBV4-1
CASSQDEGRLARAKNIQYF
TGCGCCAGCAGCCAAGATGAAGGGAGACTAGCCAGAGCCAAAAACATTCAGTACTTC
>TRBJ2-2|NA|NA|TRBV11-3
CASSLGGSVTGELFF
TGTGCCAGCAGCTTAGGGGGCAGCGTCACCGGGGAGCTGTTTTTT
>TRBJ1-2|NA|NA|TRBV18
CASSPDSYGYTF
TGTGCCAGCTCACCGGACAGCTATGGCTACACCTTC
>TRBJ1-1|TRBD1|NA|TRBV12-5
CASGLVLGTGGRKDTEAFF
TGTGCTAGTGGTTTGGTGCTCGGGACAGGGGGTAGAAAGGACACTGAAGCTTTCTTT
>TRBJ1-5|TRBD1|NA|TRBV7-9
CASSPIAGGYQPQHF
TGTGCCAGCAGCCCAATAGCAGGGGGCTATCAGCCCCAGCATTTT
>TRBJ2-6|NA|NA|TRBV5-4
CASSQGGSGANVLTF
TGTGCCAGCAGTCAAGGGGGCTCTGGGGCCAACGTCCTGACTTTC
>TRBJ2-1|TRBD2|NA|TRBV9
CASSPEGLAGVEQFF
TGTGCCAGCAGCCCGGAAGGACTAGCGGGAGTTGAGCAGTTCTTC
>TRBJ2-7|NA|NA|TRBV6-6
CASSLVGTYEQYF
TGTGCCAGCAGTTTAGTGGGAACCTACGAGCAGTACTTC
>TRBJ1-3|NA|NA|TRBV11-2
CASSSTTPSGNTIYF
TGTGCCAGCAGCTCTACAACGCCGTCTGGAAACACCATATATTTT
>TRBJ1-5|NA|NA|TRBV19
CASRFTAYSNQPQHF
TGTGCCAGTAGATTTACAGCGTATAGCAATCAGCCCCAGCATTTT
>TRBJ2-1|NA|NA|TRBV7-2
CASSFTRTYNEQFF
TGTGCCAGCAGCTTTACCCGTACCTACAATGAGCAGTTCTTC
>TRBJ1-1|NA|NA|TRBV23-1
CASSQSKGVGDTEAFF
TGCGCCAGCAGTCAATCGAAGGGGGTCGGTGACACTGAAGCTTTCTTT
>TRBJ1-1|NA|few|TRBV5-1
CASRAPGGGTEAFF
TGCGCCAGCAGGGCCCCGGGGGGGGGCACTGAAGCTTTCTTT
>TRBJ2-5|NA|NA|TRBV6-6
CASNSGSKPTQYF
TGTGCCAGCAACAGCGGAAGTAAGCCGACCCAGTACTTC
>TRBJ2-1|NA|NA|TRBV29-1
CSVEDPDYRTSYYNEQFF
TGCAGCGTTGAAGATCCTGACTACCGAACTTCATACTACAATGAGCAGTTCTTC
>TRBJ2-7|TRBD2|NA|TRBV2
CASRKDRGGPREQYF
TGTGCCAGCAGGAAAGATCGCGGGGGACCCAGGGAGCAGTACTTC
>TRBJ2-1|NA|few|TRBV5-1
CASSLVASSSYNEQFF
TGCGCCAGCAGCTTGGTGGCTAGCTCGTCTTACAATGAGCAGTTCTTC
>TRBJ2-5|NA|NA|TRBV6-5
CASSYSGGTQYF
TGTGCCAGCAGTTACTCGGGGGGGACCCAGTACTTC